The present TCR beta chain was sequenced within a study of beta chain features in type 1 diabetes (dated by TCRdb to between 2017 and 2018). Background on the whole study: Patients and healthy donors did not differ in mean age, gender distribution, total cell number or subset yield. Across all samples, some 100,000,000 sorted cells were examined, and cell number per subset correlated strongly with RNA yield. Regulatory and stem cell-like memory subsets were obtained from only 8 patients and roughly 8 healthy donors, while naive and central memory subsets were obtained from all 30 or so donors. The study compared the TCRB repertoires of sorted circulating CD4+ T cell subsets in recently diagnosed type 1 diabetes patients with those in matched healthy donors. The investigation overall reported the following: Because cDNA rather than genomic DNA was sequenced, highly expressing activated cells could have been over-represented, although no difference in activation and CD3 levels was found between groups. Fewer insertions and more nucleotide deletions at VDJ recombination sites were observed in patients with type 1 diabetes, implying thymic rearrangement abnormalities. Naive, central memory and regulatory TCRB repertoires appeared to be more similar among patients than among healthy donors. Because the HLA sub-analyses included only small numbers of individuals, any influence of HLA type on TCRB rearrangement was left unresolved. Shorter templates might be favored by PCR, yet because patient and control samples were amplified and corrected together, any such skew would affect both groups equally. In all four CD4+ subsets, TCRB CDR3 length was moderately but significantly shorter in type 1 diabetes patients.

Concerning this clone itself: It has no known antigen specificity. No base quality values were provided; no much bigger clone lies one nucleotide off.

All of the isolated RNA was reverse transcribed with the High Capacity cDNA Reverse Transcription Kit, so expressed TCRB transcripts were sequenced. Naive, central memory and regulatory T cell samples underwent deep immunoSEQ sequencing, averaging approximately 3.5 million total reads per sample. Sorted cells were lysed in RLT buffer, and RNA was extracted using DNase-treated RNeasy Micro or Mini kits according to cell number. Each cell subset was processed on its own to prevent cross-contamination, while patient and healthy donor samples were processed together. The immunoSEQ multiplex PCR was used to amplify TCRB sequences from cDNA, yielding 87-bp fragments that span the CDR3 region. Sequencing of the amplicons was done on the Illumina HiSeq platform. The authors' analysis ran thus. PCR bias was corrected computationally using synthetic template baselines, and reads within Hamming distance 2 were collapsed, with unmergeable singletons discarded. By aligning reads against IMGT, V, D and J genes, CDR3 length, and insertions or deletions at six rearrangement sites were assigned. Within each subset, clonotype counts were normalized to sorted cell number, after which true diversity and Gini coefficients were computed with the tcR R package. Repertoire sharing was quantified using the overlap coefficient calculated on TCRB nucleotide sequences. As stored in TCRdb, this immuneACCESS dataset retains in-frame rearrangements with V and J assigned. A fraction of the clones does not appear; measured against another copy, unresolved V genes explain less than half of the discrepancy, and the remainder lacks a known reason. V, J and clone size were drawn from that table, and D and trimming were deduced from the DNA. The sample table records about 52,000 clones; roughly two fifths of these occur just once. About 1.5% of the sample lies in the top ten.

Sequences MDHEN (CDR1) and SYDVKM (CDR2) are obtained from the germline V gene. Cut back by 6 bases and 2 bases, the V and J ends lie 8 bases apart. The CDR3 spans 13 residues, from the cysteine through the phenylalanine. Only the CDR3 portion is preserved as DNA: 39 bases, with reading frame beginning at the first base. From each donor, a single peripheral blood sample of about 116 mL on average was drawn into heparinised tubes. Using a panel that included CD45RO, CCR7, CD25, CD127, CD95 and CD27, naive, central memory, regulatory and stem cell-like memory CD4+ T cells were sorted on a BD FACSAria II. Purity was above 98% for every sorted population. PBMCs were separated immediately by Lymphoprep density gradient centrifugation and were stained directly, without being cultured. Samples were stained and sorted in pairs, with one healthy donor and one patient per experiment, so that batch effects were minimized.

The sample consisted of Tregs from blood. The sample's cell subset or site label, decoded: regulatory CD4+ T cells. The chain was built from TRBV28 and TRBJ1-3; the best D guess is TRBD1, with 6 bases matching. The receptor comes from a man in his thirties or forties with type 1 diabetes. The DNA reads TGTGCCAGCAGCAGGGGACCTGGAAACACCATATATTTT. Its translation reads: CASSRGPGNTIYF.